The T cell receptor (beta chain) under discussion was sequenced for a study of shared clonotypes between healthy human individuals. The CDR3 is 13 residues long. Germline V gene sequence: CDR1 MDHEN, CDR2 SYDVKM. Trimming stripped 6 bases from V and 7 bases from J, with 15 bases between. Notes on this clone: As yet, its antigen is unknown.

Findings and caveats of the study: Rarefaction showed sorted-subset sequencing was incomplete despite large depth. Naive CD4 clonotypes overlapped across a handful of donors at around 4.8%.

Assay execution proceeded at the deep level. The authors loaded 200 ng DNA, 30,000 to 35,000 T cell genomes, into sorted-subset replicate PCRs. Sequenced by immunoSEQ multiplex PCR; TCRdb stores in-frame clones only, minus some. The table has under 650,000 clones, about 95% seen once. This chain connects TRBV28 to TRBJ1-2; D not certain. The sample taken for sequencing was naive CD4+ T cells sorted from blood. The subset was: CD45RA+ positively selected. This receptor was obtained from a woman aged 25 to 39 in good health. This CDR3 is CASRGWASPGYTF. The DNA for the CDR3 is TGTGCCAGCAGGGGATGGGCCTCCCCTGGCTACACCTTC.